The rows below give T cell receptor beta chains drawn from one sample of a study of blood T cell repertoires in COVID-19. This table comes from immunoSEQ multiplex PCR, and its TCRdb copy is limited to in-frame clones, with some not included. The data contain roughly 260,000 clones, around 82% of them singletons. The sequenced sample consisted of peripheral blood. These receptors were obtained from a woman aged 65 to 85 with acute or convalescent COVID-19. Both conserved end residues are part of each CDR3. The D gene is left open where the match is weak. Size is stated for part of the rows, as once, few or many counts, or as a class when the clone is expanded.

TRBV6-2/TRBV6-3,TRBJ1-5,-,once,TGTGCCAGCAGTTACGACCACGGGGGAGAGCCCAATCAGCCCCAGCATTTT,CASSYDHGGEPNQPQHF
TRBV4-2,TRBJ1-4,-,-,TGTGCCAGCAGCCAAGATGTAGCAGGGTGGGAAAAACTGTTTTTT,CASSQDVAGWEKLFF
TRBV19,TRBJ1-2,TRBD1,-,TGTGCCACTGGGACAGGGAACTATGGCTACACCTTC,CATGTGNYGYTF
TRBV5-1,TRBJ1-1,TRBD1,-,TGCGCCAGCAGCTTCCTTTTAACGGGGACAGGCTTGGCCACTGAAGCTTTCTTT,CASSFLLTGTGLATEAFF
TRBV5-1,TRBJ1-2,TRBD1,-,TGCGCCAGCAGCGGTGGACAGGGAGTTAATGGCTACACCTTC,CASSGGQGVNGYTF
TRBV4-1,TRBJ1-3,-,-,TGCGCCAGCAGCCACGCAGGGTTATCTGGAAACACCATATATTTT,CASSHAGLSGNTIYF
TRBV3-1/TRBV3-2,TRBJ2-7,-,many,TGTGCCAGCAGCCAGGTTTCCAGGGACGAGCAGTACTTC,CASSQVSRDEQYF
TRBV5-8,TRBJ2-1,TRBD2,few,TGTGCCAGCAGGGCCGGGACTAGCGGGGGGGCCTACAATGAGCAGTTCTTC,CASRAGTSGGAYNEQFF
TRBV24-1,TRBJ1-4,-,-,TGTGCCACCAGTGATCCCGGGACTCCTAATGAAAAACTGTTTTTT,CATSDPGTPNEKLFF
TRBV9,TRBJ1-3,-,once,TGTGCCAGCAGCGTAGCTGTTGGCAGCTCTGGAAACACCATATATTTT,CASSVAVGSSGNTIYF
TRBV10-3,TRBJ1-5,TRBD1,few,TGTGCCATCAGTCAACAGACAGGGAACAATCAGCCCCAGCATTTT,CAISQQTGNNQPQHF
TRBV27,TRBJ1-5,-,-,TGTGCCAGCAGTGCCACCGGGACACCTAGCAATCAGCCCCAGCATTTT,CASSATGTPSNQPQHF
TRBV5-4,TRBJ2-2,TRBD2,once,TGTGCCAGCAGCCTGGGACTAGCGGGGGCAAACACCGGGGAGCTGTTTTTT,CASSLGLAGANTGELFF
TRBV12-3/TRBV12-4,TRBJ2-6,-,-,TGTGCCAGTATGTCTGGGGCCAACGTCCTGACTTTC,CASMSGANVLTF
TRBV15,TRBJ2-3,TRBD1,-,TGTGCCACCAGCCCCCGACAGGGGGAGAGCACAGATACGCAGTATTTT,CATSPRQGESTDTQYF
TRBV10-3,TRBJ2-7,TRBD1,-,TGTGCCGTAAGGGGGACAGGGACCTCCTACGAGCAGTACTTC,CAVRGTGTSYEQYF
TRBV30,TRBJ1-2,-,few,TGTGCCTGGAGTGTGAAGGGGAACTATGGCTACACCTTC,CAWSVKGNYGYTF
TRBV3-1/TRBV3-2,TRBJ2-1,-,-,TGTGCCAGCAGCCCTATGCGGGCCTCCTACAATGAGCAGTTCTTC,CASSPMRASYNEQFF
TRBV6-1,TRBJ1-3,-,-,TGTGCCAGCAGTGGGGTAGGGGCCTTCTCTGGAAACACCATATATTTT,CASSGVGAFSGNTIYF
TRBV5-8,TRBJ2-7,-,-,TGTGCCAGCAGAAGGAGCGAGCAGTACTTC,CASRRSEQYF
TRBV21-1,TRBJ2-3,-,-,TGTGCCAGCAGGCCCGCGATACAGAGAAGATACACAGATACGCAGTATTTT,CASRPAIQRRYTDTQYF
TRBV14,TRBJ1-1,-,-,TGTGCCAGCAGCCAAGCAAGGGGGACTGAAGCTTTCTTT,CASSQARGTEAFF
TRBV6-6,TRBJ1-1,TRBD1,few,TGTGCCAGCAGCCTGGGACAGGTGAAATCCCCTGTAGCTTTCTTT,CASSLGQVKSPVAFF
TRBV14,TRBJ2-7,TRBD2,-,TGTGCCAGCAGCCACTCGGGACTAGCGGGGAATTACTTC,CASSHSGLAGNYF
TRBV12-3/TRBV12-4,TRBJ1-2,TRBD1,many,TGTGCCAGCAGTTTGGACAGGGCTTGGGGCTACACCTTC,CASSLDRAWGYTF
TRBV19,TRBJ1-6,-,-,TGTGCCAGTAGTACAGGGACAAATTCACCCCTCCACTTT,CASSTGTNSPLHF
TRBV3-1/TRBV3-2,TRBJ1-3,-,-,TGTGCCAGCAGCCAAGGAGGCAGGGCCATCTCTGGAAACACCATATATTTT,CASSQGGRAISGNTIYF
TRBV27,TRBJ1-3,TRBD1,once,TGTGCCAGCAGTTTAGAGGGGGCAGCTGGAAACACCATATATTTT,CASSLEGAAGNTIYF